These 20 T cell receptor beta chains originate from one sample sequenced in a study of T cells in Graves' hyperthyroidism and ophthalmopathy. Amplified TCR beta CDR3 regions came from RNA transcripts. Primed by the HTBI set, a first-round RT-PCR was run on the TCR CDR3. TCRdb redid the calling of the multiplex PCR reads with MiXCR, one entry per CDR3 protein. The table lists under 400,000 distinct CDR3 sequences, roughly a fifth of them singletons. The specimen was blood. All receptors come from a woman aged 45-60 years with Graves' hyperthyroidism.

This chain links TRBV5-1 with TRBJ2-5, with unresolved D. Germline V lookup: CDR1 SGHRS, CDR2 YFSETQ. V dropped 1 base and J dropped 7 bases, with 14 bases sitting between them. This CDR3 has 14 residues. The chain's CDR3 is CASSLPDGRGTQYF. CDR3 bases: TGCGCCAGCAGCTTGCCGGACGGGCGTGGGACCCAGTACTTC.

This clonotype was seen ten or more times. The V gene is TRBV27, the J gene TRBJ2-1; D may be TRBD1 or TRBD2 (5 bases each). Germline loops: CDR1 MNHEY, CDR2 SMNVEV (reference sequence). The CDR3 is 15 amino acids. V was trimmed by 0 bases and J by 8 bases, leaving 14 bases between them. This CDR3 is CASSLSGPLWDEQFF. CDR3 bases: TGTGCCAGCAGTTTATCGGGACCCTTGTGGGATGAGCAGTTCTTC.

This clonotype has more than one count but fewer than ten. The chain uses TRBV6-1 and TRBJ2-1, with 12 bases aligning to TRBD2. The CDR3 covers 17 residues. V shed 6 bases, J shed 7 bases, and the junction held 13 bases outside the gene matches. CDR1 is MNHNS and CDR2 is SASEGT in the germline V gene. CDR3 region: CASSVDPSGGALNEQFF. The CDR3 DNA reads TGTGCCAGCAGCGTAGATCCTAGCGGGGGGGCCCTGAATGAGCAGTTCTTC.

There are a few counts of this clonotype. The chain is built from TRBV6-1 and TRBJ1-6; tentatively, D is TRBD1 (5 bases). Germline loops: CDR1 MNHNS, CDR2 SASEGT. Trimming removed 5 bases from V and 7 bases from J, with 21 bases in between. The CDR3 covers 17 residues. The CDR3 coding sequence is TGTGCCAGCAGTCGAAGGGCTGGGGACGTTAGCAATTCACCCCTCCACTTT. It codes for CASSRRAGDVSNSPLHF.

Here the CDR3 DNA reads TGCAGTGCTACAACAGGGAACGATCAGCCCCAGCATTTT. Protein sequence: CSATTGNDQPQHF. The chain employs TRBV20-1 and TRBJ1-5, with D perhaps TRBD1 (6 bases). Trimming removed 4 bases from V and 5 bases from J, with 12 bases in between. Germline lookup yields CDR1 DFQATT and CDR2 SNEGSKA (reference sequence). The CDR3 covers 13 residues.

This clonotype was detected a few times. The V and J genes are TRBV15 and TRBJ1-1; TRBD1 might be the D (6 bases). Per the germline V gene, CDR1 is LNHNV and CDR2 is YYDKDF (reference sequence). This CDR3 has 12 amino acids. The V end lost 9 bases, the J end lost 1 base, and 9 bases lay between the germline ends. The CDR3: CATTTGNTEAFF. The CDR3 DNA follows: TGTGCCACGACGACAGGGAACACTGAAGCTTTCTTT.

The V gene is TRBV5-1, the J gene TRBJ2-3; the match to TRBD2 covers 12 bases. This CDR3 is built from 16 residues. The V and J ends lost 4 bases and 4 bases, in that order; junction bases with no gene match: 7. Germline values: CDR1 SGHRS, CDR2 YFSETQ. CDR3 nucleotides: TGCGCCAGCAGCCCTCAGACTAGCGGGAGTTCAGATACGCAGTATTTT. Its translation is CASSPQTSGSSDTQYF.

The V gene is TRBV20-1, the J gene TRBJ1-1; 9 bases are a match to TRBD1. V dropped 2 bases and J dropped 3; count of bases not matched to a gene: 25. Germline assignment: CDR1 DFQATT and CDR2 SNEGSKA (reference sequence). The CDR3 runs to 21 residues. Here the CDR3 reads CSARPQQGRSRDRVTDTEAFF. In nucleotides, the CDR3 is TGCAGTGCTAGACCGCAACAGGGGCGATCCCGGGACAGGGTAACGGACACTGAAGCTTTCTTT.

This clonotype was found many times. The CDR3 nucleotides read TGCAGTGCCGGGGGGGCAGGGATAGGAGAGCAGTACTTC. Protein sequence: CSAGGAGIGEQYF. J is TRBJ2-7 and V is TRBV20-1, with 8 bases that match TRBD2. Germline V CDR1 and CDR2: DFQATT, SNEGSKA (reference sequence). V trimming: 6 bases; J trimming: 7 bases; junction bases outside the gene matches: 11. The CDR3 has 13 residues.

This clonotype was seen at least ten times. The chain recombines TRBV29-1 with TRBJ2-3, with a tentative D call TRBD2 (6 bases). This CDR3 spans 13 amino acids. The germline V and J ends were trimmed by 7 bases and 3 bases, with 14 bases remaining between them. Germline assignment: CDR1 SQVTM and CDR2 ANQGSEA. CDR3 sequence reads: CSAGGRRTDTQYF. In DNA, the CDR3 is TGCAGCGCCGGTGGGAGGAGAACAGATACGCAGTATTTT.

A note on this clonotype: A much larger clonotype is one base distant, so this may be a read error. This chain links TRBV7-8 with TRBJ2-7; unclear D gene. The ends were cut back, 1 base at V and 0 bases at J, with 13 bases in the middle. Germline V gene data show CDR1 as SGHVS and CDR2 as FQNEAQ. This CDR3 has 16 residues. The DNA of the CDR3 is TGTGCCAGCAGCTTAGTGGTTCGGGTCTTCTCCTACGAGCAGTACTTC. It codes for CASSLVVRVFSYEQYF. The entire variable domain, with the rest obtained from reference TRBV7-8 and TRBJ2-7, is as follows: GAGVSQSPRYKVAKRGQDVALRCDPISGHVSLFWYQQALGQGPEFLTYFQNEAQLDKSGLPSDRFFAERPEGSVSTLKIQRTQQEDSAVYLCASSLVVRVFSYEQYFGPGTRLTVT.

The V and J genes are TRBV20-1 and TRBJ2-3, with D possibly being TRBD2 (7 bases). The germline V gene encodes CDR1 DFQATT and CDR2 SNEGSKA (reference sequence). CDR3 length: 19 residues. Trimming removed 3 bases at V and 2 bases at J, with 27 bases between. In nucleotides, the CDR3 is TGCAGTGCTAGGCCCACTATACTAGGGGGAGGGGGAAACACAGATACGCAGTATTTT. Amino acid sequence: CSARPTILGGGGNTDTQYF.

A remark on this clonotype: This may come from a read error, since a much larger clone is one base off. The gene calls are TRBV6-1 and TRBJ1-1; D is unclear. Germline V gene lookup returns CDR1 MNHNS and CDR2 SASEGT. The CDR3 has 15 amino acids. Trimming took off 5 bases at V and 4 bases at J, with 17 bases between the two ends. Here the CDR3 DNA reads TGTGCCAGCAGTCCTTTAAAAGAACCTGGCACTGAAGCTTTCTTT. Protein: CASSPLKEPGTEAFF.

In this sample, this clonotype turned up a few times. The rearrangement joins TRBV19 to TRBJ2-2; possibly TRBD1 or TRBD2 for D (5 bases each). With 7 bases removed from V and 4 bases from J, the gap between germline ends came to 13 bases. The CDR3 length is 14 residues. CDR1 is LNHDA, CDR2 SQIVND, per germline (reference sequence). In DNA, the CDR3 is TGTGCCAGTACCCAAGGGACCCTCACCGGGGAGCTGTTTTTT. Translation gives CASTQGTLTGELFF.

This clonotype was recorded at least ten times. This rearrangement joins TRBV6-5 to TRBJ2-7, with TRBD2 identical over 10 bases. CDR1 MNHEY and CDR2 SVGAGI come from the germline V gene. With 0 bases clipped from V and 3 bases from J, the junction kept 2 bases outside the gene matches. The CDR3 sequence is 15 residues long. CDR3 protein: CASSYSAGGIYEQYF. The CDR3 nucleotides read TGTGCCAGCAGTTACTCAGCGGGGGGGATCTACGAGCAGTACTTC.

DNA for the CDR3: TGTGCCAGCCAACAGCGGCTAACCTACAATGAGCAGTTCTTC. It codes for CASQQRLTYNEQFF. The chain carries TRBV2 and TRBJ2-1; D is perhaps TRBD2 (5 bases). This CDR3 is built from 14 residues. The V and J ends lost 8 bases and 2 bases respectively, with 13 bases between them. The V gene's germline CDR1 is SNHLY and CDR2 FYNNEI.

This rearrangement joins TRBV28 to TRBJ2-1, with unresolved D. Germline V gene sequence: CDR1 MDHEN, CDR2 SYDVKM. The CDR3 covers 14 residues. Trimming left V 1 base short and J 15 bases short, with 19 bases between. The CDR3 region is CASSLYKGRINAFF. The CDR3 DNA is TGTGCCAGCAGTTTATACAAAGGAAGAATTAACGCGTTCTTC.

This clonotype has at least ten counts. The V gene is TRBV2, the J gene TRBJ2-1; 13 positions match TRBD2. V trimming: 7 bases; J trimming: 0 bases; junction bases outside the gene matches: 9. This CDR3 spans 18 amino acids. CDR1 and CDR2 from the germline V gene are SNHLY and FYNNEI. The CDR3 loop reads CASTLTSGGAISYNEQFF. In DNA, the CDR3 is TGTGCCAGCACCTTAACTAGCGGGGGGGCCATCTCCTACAATGAGCAGTTCTTC.

This clonotype was seen at least ten times. The J gene is TRBJ2-3, the V gene TRBV7-9, with D possibly being TRBD1 (6 bases). Per germline, CDR1 SEHNR and CDR2 FQNEAQ (reference sequence). Trimming took 3 bases from V and 4 from J, leaving 11 bases between them. The CDR3 extends over 14 amino acids. The chain's CDR3 is CASSFEKGADTQYF. Here the CDR3 DNA reads TGTGCCAGCAGCTTCGAAAAGGGGGCAGATACGCAGTATTTT.

V usage is TRBV19 and J usage is TRBJ1-5; D ambiguous. Trimming removed 8 bases from V and 0 bases from J, with 8 bases in between. CDR3 length: 13 amino acids. CDR1 and CDR2 from the germline V gene are LNHDA and SQIVND (reference sequence). The CDR3 is CASDKYSNQPQHF. CDR3 sequence (DNA): TGTGCCAGTGACAAGTATAGCAATCAGCCCCAGCATTTT.